This T cell receptor (beta chain) was profiled in a study of cytomegalovirus exposure and HLA in healthy donors. Study outcomes and limitations: It was confirmed in vitro that a few of the CMV-associated chains were specific for CMV antigens.

On this clone: Its antigen is unknown.

PCR involved 60 Vbeta and 13 Jbeta primers. Profiling relied on immunoSEQ multiplex PCR, and the TCRdb table lists in-frame clones only, not all of them. The repertoire holds some 98,000 clones, with approximately 83% as singletons. There are 14 residues in the CDR3. V lost 7 bases, J lost 0 bases, and 11 bases lay in between. Germline CDR1 ENHRY, CDR2 SYGVKD. This sequence originates from a female donor in good health and CMV-seropositive. Sequenced: PBMCs. J is TRBJ2-3 and V is TRBV10-3; D may be TRBD2 (5 bases). CDR3 sequence (DNA): TGTGCCATCACGGACTCACCTAGCACAGATACGCAGTATTTT. It codes for CAITDSPSTDTQYF.